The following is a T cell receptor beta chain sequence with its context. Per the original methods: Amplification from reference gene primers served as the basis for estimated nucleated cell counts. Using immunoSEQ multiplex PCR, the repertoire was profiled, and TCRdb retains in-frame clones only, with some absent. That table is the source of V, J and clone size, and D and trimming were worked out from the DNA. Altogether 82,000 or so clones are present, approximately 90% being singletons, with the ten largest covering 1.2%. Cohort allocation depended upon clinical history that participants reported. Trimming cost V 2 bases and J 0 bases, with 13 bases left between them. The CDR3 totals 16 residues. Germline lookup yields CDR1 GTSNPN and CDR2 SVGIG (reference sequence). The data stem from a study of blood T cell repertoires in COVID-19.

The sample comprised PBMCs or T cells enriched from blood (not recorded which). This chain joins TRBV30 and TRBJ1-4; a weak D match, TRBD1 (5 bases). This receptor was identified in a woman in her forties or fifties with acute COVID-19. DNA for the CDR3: TGTGCCTGGAGTCCAGGGATGGGCGCAACTAATGAAAAACTGTTTTTT. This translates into CAWSPGMGATNEKLFF. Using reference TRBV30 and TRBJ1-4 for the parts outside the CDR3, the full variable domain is SQTIHQWPATLVQPVGSPLSLECTVEGTSNPNLYWYRQAAGRGLQLLFYSVGIGQISSEVPQNLSASRPQDRQFILSSKKLLLSDSGFYLCAWSPGMGATNEKLFFGSGTQLSVL.